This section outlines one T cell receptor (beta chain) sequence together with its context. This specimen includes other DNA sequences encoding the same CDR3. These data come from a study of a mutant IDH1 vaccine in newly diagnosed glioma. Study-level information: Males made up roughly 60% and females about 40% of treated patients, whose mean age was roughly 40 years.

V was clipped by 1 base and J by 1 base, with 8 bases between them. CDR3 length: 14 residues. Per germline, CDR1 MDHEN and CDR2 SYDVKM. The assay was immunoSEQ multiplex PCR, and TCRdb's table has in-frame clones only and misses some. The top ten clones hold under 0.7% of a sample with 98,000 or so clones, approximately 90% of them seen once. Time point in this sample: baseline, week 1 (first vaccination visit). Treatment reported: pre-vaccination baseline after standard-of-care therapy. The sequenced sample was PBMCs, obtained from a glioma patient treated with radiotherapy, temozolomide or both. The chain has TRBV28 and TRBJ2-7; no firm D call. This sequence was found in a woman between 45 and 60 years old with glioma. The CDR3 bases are TGTGCCAGCAGTTTATCGGGCAGTTCCTACGAGCAGTACTTC. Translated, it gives CASSLSGSSYEQYF.